What follows are 17 T cell receptor beta chains derived from one specimen sequenced in a study of blood T cell repertoires in COVID-19. Sequencing was performed with immunoSEQ multiplex PCR; in TCRdb, only in-frame clones are kept and a portion is missing. The data hold 200,000 to 250,000 clones, with less than 90% observed a single time. Sequencing was done on a sample of PBMCs or T cells enriched from blood (not recorded which). The receptors originated from a woman aged 25 to 45 who had recovered from COVID-19.

The rearrangement uses TRBV9 and TRBJ2-1; a possible D gene is TRBD2 (5 bases). Germline-derived CDR1 and CDR2 are SGDLS and YYNGEE. Trimming left V 2 bases short and J 7 bases short, with 10 bases between. CDR3 length: 13 amino acids. The CDR3 region has the DNA TGTGCCAGCAGCGTGACCCAGCGGAATGAGCAGTTCTTC. Its protein is CASSVTQRNEQFF.

J is TRBJ1-6 and V is TRBV11-3, with 7 bases identical to TRBD1. J lost 2 bases, V lost 2 bases, and 6 bases had no gene match. Germline V gene data show CDR1 as SGHNT and CDR2 as YENEEA. The CDR3 extends over 17 amino acids. The CDR3 sequence is CASSLLLQGPYNSPLHF. CDR3 in DNA: TGTGCCAGCAGCTTATTACTACAGGGGCCCTATAATTCACCCCTCCACTTT.

This chain joins TRBV4-3 and TRBJ2-5; D perhaps matches TRBD2 (5 bases). Germline CDR1 reads LGHNA; CDR2 reads YSLEER. This CDR3 region has 16 residues. Trimming removed 0 bases from V and 0 bases from J, with 11 bases in between. CDR3 sequence: CASSQDRAADQETQYF. DNA of the CDR3: TGCGCCAGCAGCCAAGATAGAGCGGCGGACCAAGAGACCCAGTACTTC.

The chain recombines TRBV12-3 or TRBV12-4 with TRBJ1-1, with D maybe TRBD1 (5 bases). V was pared by 3 bases and J by 7 bases, with 9 bases between. The CDR3 extends over 12 amino acids. The CDR3 bases are TGTGCCAGCAGTTTGGGACTGGTTGAAGCTTTCTTT. Translation gives CASSLGLVEAFF.

CDR3 sequence: CASSKQGALSTGELFF. In nucleotides, the CDR3 is TGCGCCAGCAGCAAACAGGGGGCCTTGAGCACCGGGGAGCTGTTTTTT. The gene calls are TRBV5-1 and TRBJ2-2; 9 nucleotides line up with TRBD1. V lost 4 bases to trimming and J lost 4 bases; unmatched junction nucleotides: 8. Germline lookup yields CDR1 SGHRS and CDR2 YFSETQ. CDR3 length equals 16 residues.

The CDR3 DNA is TGTGCCAGCAGCACGGACAGGGTCCGTTCACCCCTCCACTTT. Translated: CASSTDRVRSPLHF. The chain combines TRBV7-2 with TRBJ1-6, with 8 bases lining up with TRBD1. V shed 5 bases, J shed 9 bases, and the junction held 6 bases outside the gene matches. CDR1 SGHTA and CDR2 FQGNSA come from the germline V gene. The CDR3 consists of 14 residues.

This clone has just a few counts. Other DNA sequences in this sample translate to the same CDR3. V and J are TRBV12-3 or TRBV12-4 and TRBJ1-5; D may be TRBD1 (5 bases). The CDR3 has 13 amino acids. Trimming left V 6 bases short and J 0 bases short, with 6 bases between. The CDR3 DNA sequence: TGTGCCAGCAGCAGGGATAGCAATCAGCCCCAGCATTTT. Amino acid sequence: CASSRDSNQPQHF.

V and J are TRBV19 and TRBJ2-7, with D possibly being TRBD1 (6 bases). Looked up from germline, CDR1 is LNHDA and CDR2 is SQIVND (reference sequence). V gave up 6 bases and J gave up 7 bases, with 16 bases separating them. This CDR3 has 13 residues. The CDR3 is CASRHPIGQEQYF. The CDR3, as DNA: TGTGCCAGTAGACATCCCATTGGACAGGAGCAGTACTTC.

This clone was seen a single time. The V and J genes are TRBV5-4 and TRBJ2-6; D unclear. Trimming removed 2 bases from V and 0 bases from J, with 9 bases in between. This CDR3 is built from 16 residues. Per the germline V gene, CDR1 is SGHNT and CDR2 is YYREEE (reference sequence). The CDR3 spells CASSFSPGSGANVLTF. The DNA for the CDR3 is TGTGCCAGCAGCTTTTCCCCGGGCTCTGGGGCCAACGTCCTGACTTTC.

The chain uses TRBV2 and TRBJ1-1, with a tentative D call TRBD1 (5 bases). V was trimmed by 7 bases and J by 1 base, leaving 10 bases between them. The germline gives CDR1 SNHLY, CDR2 FYNNEI. The CDR3 covers 13 residues. The CDR3 is CASTGRGNTEAFF. The CDR3 region has the DNA TGTGCCAGCACCGGAAGGGGGAACACTGAAGCTTTCTTT.

The chain carries TRBV5-6 and TRBJ2-5, with 13 bases identical to TRBD2. Germline CDR1 and CDR2: SGHDT and YYEEEE. V was clipped by 1 base and J by 3 bases; unmatched bases: 3. This CDR3 spans 16 amino acids. The CDR3 sequence: CASSLITSGGEETQYF. Written as DNA, the CDR3 is TGTGCCAGCAGCTTGATAACTAGCGGGGGGGAAGAGACCCAGTACTTC.

The chain couples TRBV9 to TRBJ2-6; the match to TRBD1 covers 7 bases. V was pared by 4 bases and J by 1 base, with 11 bases of the junction left unmatched. The CDR3 has 18 residues. In germline, CDR1 is SGDLS, CDR2 YYNGEE. In DNA, the CDR3 is TGTGCCAGCAGCTACCACCGGGACAGACCTTCTGGGGCCAACGTCCTGACTTTC. This translates into CASSYHRDRPSGANVLTF. The complete variable domain, with remaining parts taken from reference TRBV9 and TRBJ2-6, reads DSGVTQTPKHLITATGQRVTLRCSPRSGDLSVYWYQQSLDQGLQFLIQYYNGEERAKGNILERFSAQQFPDLHSELNLSSLELGDSALYFCASSYHRDRPSGANVLTFGAGSRLTVL.

J is TRBJ1-2 and V is TRBV2, with D maybe TRBD1 (5 bases). CDR3 length: 13 residues. In germline, CDR1 is SNHLY, CDR2 FYNNEI. V lost 11 bases and J lost 2, with 15 bases in between. The CDR3 region is CASWGGTNYGYTF. The DNA for the CDR3 is TGTGCCTCCTGGGGAGGGACCAACTATGGCTACACCTTC.

The rearrangement joins TRBV5-4 to TRBJ2-5; D might be TRBD2 (5 bases). The CDR3 totals 14 residues. In germline, CDR1 is SGHNT, CDR2 YYREEE (reference sequence). The ends were cut back, 3 bases at V and 2 bases at J, with 11 bases in the middle. In nucleotides, the CDR3 is TGTGCCAGCAGCTCGGACTCTCTGCAAGAGACCCAGTACTTC. This codes for CASSSDSLQETQYF.

This clone has just a few counts. In the same sample, other DNA sequences code for this CDR3. V and J are TRBV4-1 and TRBJ2-5; the D gene is possibly TRBD2 (6 bases). Germline CDR1 and CDR2: MGHRA and YSYEKL. V gave up 1 base and J gave up 4 bases, with 7 bases separating them. The CDR3 runs 13 residues. The DNA of the CDR3 is TGCGCCAGCAGCCAAGTCGGGGGAGAGACCCAGTACTTC. Amino acid sequence: CASSQVGGETQYF.

This sequence joins TRBV19 and TRBJ1-3; D might be TRBD1 (5 bases). Germline V lookup: CDR1 LNHDA, CDR2 SQIVND (reference sequence). This CDR3 has 14 residues. V lost 5 bases and J lost 1, with 9 bases in between. CDR3 loop: CASSQQVSGNTIYF. The CDR3 bases are TGTGCCAGTAGTCAACAGGTTTCTGGAAACACCATATATTTT.

The DNA for the CDR3 is TGTGCCAGCTCACCAGGACAGGGGGCGCGAACTGAAGCTTTCTTT. Protein product: CASSPGQGARTEAFF. This chain joins TRBV18 and TRBJ1-1, with TRBD1 matching 11 bases. This CDR3 is built from 15 residues. Germline lookup yields CDR1 KGHSH and CDR2 LQKENI. V trimming: 2 bases; J trimming: 5 bases; junction bases outside the gene matches: 4. The entire variable domain, with the rest obtained from reference TRBV18 and TRBJ1-1, is as follows: NAGVMQNPRHLVRRRGQEARLRCSPMKGHSHVYWYRQLPEEGLKFMVYLQKENIIDESGMPKERFSAEFPKEGPSILRIQQVVRGDSAAYFCASSPGQGARTEAFFGQGTRLTVV.